The entry that follows covers one T cell receptor beta chain sequence. Its antigen is unknown. Sequencing was performed with immunoSEQ multiplex PCR; in TCRdb, only in-frame clones are kept and a portion is missing. The top ten hold 9.5% to 15% of the sample, which has approximately 35,000 clones, 65% to 75% seen once. This record belongs to a study of OX40 agonist ivuxolimab in advanced cancers. Study details: The study treated patients with ivuxolimab, an agonistic anti-OX40 (CD134) antibody. While on treatment, patients had intravenous ivuxolimab at 0.01 to 10 mg/kg every 2 weeks.

Points from the study as a whole: In general, CD8+ T cells held more expanded clones than CD4+ did, on average.

The CDR3 covers 14 residues. The germline V gene encodes CDR1 SEHNR and CDR2 FQNEAQ (reference sequence). V lost 8 bases and J lost 6; bases outside the gene matches: 6. The investigators sampled blood at baseline, at cycle 4 day 1, and at cycle 7 day 1. This TCR was recovered from an adult with an advanced solid tumor such as melanoma, head and neck, liver or kidney cancer. Sequencing was performed on CD4+ or CD8+ T cells sorted from blood, taken in a trial of the OX40 agonist ivuxolimab. The chain recombines TRBV7-9 with TRBJ1-6; TRBD1 aligns across 8 bases. This CDR3 is CASAFTGGNSPLHF. The CDR3 DNA reads TGTGCCAGCGCCTTTACAGGGGGTAATTCACCCCTCCACTTT. Full variable domain (outside the CDR3, taken from reference TRBV7-9 and TRBJ1-6): DTGVSQNPRHKITKRGQNVTFRCDPISEHNRLYWYRQTLGQGPEFLTYFQNEAQLEKSRLLSDRFSAERPKGSFSTLEIQRTEQGDSAMYLCASAFTGGNSPLHFGNGTRLTVT.